Listed here are 6 T cell receptor beta chains from one sample, sequenced in a study of cytomegalovirus exposure and HLA in healthy donors. PCR was performed using 60 Vbeta and 13 Jbeta primers. Assay used: immunoSEQ multiplex PCR; TCRdb lists only in-frame clones, some missing. The sample lists some 120,000 clones, 8.5% seen once, with less than 7% in the top ten. Input material: PBMCs. These TCRs come from a man aged 35-49 years in good health and CMV-seronegative.

The genes are TRBV25-1 and TRBJ1-4; 9 nucleotides agree with TRBD1. V gave up 3 bases and J gave up 8 bases; unmatched junction bases: 10. Looked up from germline, CDR1 is MGHDK and CDR2 is SYGVNS. This CDR3 comprises 16 residues. CDR3 residues: CASSDRTGGFGEKLFF. In DNA form, the CDR3 reads TGTGCCAGCAGTGATCGTACAGGGGGCTTCGGGGAAAAACTGTTTTTT. The complete variable domain, with remaining parts taken from reference TRBV25-1 and TRBJ1-4, reads EADIYQTPRYLVIGTGKKITLECSQTMGHDKMYWYQQDPGMELHLIHYSYGVNSTEKGDLSSESTVSRIRTEHFPLTLESARPSHTSQYLCASSDRTGGFGEKLFFGSGTQLSVL.

The V gene is TRBV15, the J gene TRBJ2-7, with TRBD2 matching over 13 bases. CDR1 is LNHNV and CDR2 is YYDKDF in the germline V gene (reference sequence). V shed 3 bases and J 2 bases; nucleotides not matched to a gene: 4. This CDR3 has 16 amino acids. This CDR3 is CATSSPGTSGTYEQYF. CDR3 coding DNA: TGTGCCACCAGCAGTCCCGGGACTAGCGGGACCTACGAGCAGTACTTC.

J is TRBJ2-3 and V is TRBV11-2; 7 nucleotides align to TRBD1. After removal of 5 bases from V and 1 base from J, the junction contained 3 bases not matched to a gene. The germline V gene encodes CDR1 SGHAT and CDR2 FQNNGV. The CDR3 length is 14 residues. CDR3 in DNA: TGTGCCAGCAGCCCCGGGACAGGCACAGATACGCAGTATTTT. It codes for CASSPGTGTDTQYF. The complete variable domain, with remaining parts taken from reference TRBV11-2 and TRBJ2-3, reads EAGVAQSPRYKIIEKRQSVAFWCNPISGHATLYWYQQILGQGPKLLIQFQNNGVVDDSQLPKDRFSAERLKGVDSTLKIQPAKLEDSAVYLCASSPGTGTDTQYFGPGTRLTVL.

This chain uses TRBV5-1 with TRBJ2-2, with 7 bases identical to TRBD1. This CDR3 is 15 amino acids long. The V and J ends lost 5 bases and 0 bases, in that order; junction bases with no gene match: 4. Germline assignment: CDR1 SGHRS and CDR2 YFSETQ. The CDR3 protein is CASRTQGANTGELFF. DNA for the CDR3: TGCGCCAGCAGAACGCAGGGGGCGAACACCGGGGAGCTGTTTTTT.

V and J are TRBV9 and TRBJ1-1, with no clear D. Looked up from germline, CDR1 is SGDLS and CDR2 is YYNGEE. The CDR3 is 14 residues long. The ends were cut back, 0 bases at V and 1 base at J, with 7 bases in the middle. CDR3 DNA sequence: TGTGCCAGCAGCGTAGCCAGAACGAACACTGAAGCTTTCTTT. Its protein product is CASSVARTNTEAFF. The full variable domain, completed using reference TRBV9 and TRBJ1-1, is DSGVTQTPKHLITATGQRVTLRCSPRSGDLSVYWYQQSLDQGLQFLIQYYNGEERAKGNILERFSAQQFPDLHSELNLSSLELGDSALYFCASSVARTNTEAFFGQGTRLTVV.

The chain joins TRBV4-2 to TRBJ2-3; D is possibly TRBD2 (6 bases). The V gene's germline CDR1 is LGHNA and CDR2 YNFKEQ. V was cut by 4 bases and J by 5 bases, with 19 bases left in between. The CDR3 runs 16 residues. The CDR3 is CASSRELATPGDTQYF. The CDR3 DNA follows: TGTGCCAGCAGCCGGGAGCTAGCGACCCCAGGAGATACGCAGTATTTT.